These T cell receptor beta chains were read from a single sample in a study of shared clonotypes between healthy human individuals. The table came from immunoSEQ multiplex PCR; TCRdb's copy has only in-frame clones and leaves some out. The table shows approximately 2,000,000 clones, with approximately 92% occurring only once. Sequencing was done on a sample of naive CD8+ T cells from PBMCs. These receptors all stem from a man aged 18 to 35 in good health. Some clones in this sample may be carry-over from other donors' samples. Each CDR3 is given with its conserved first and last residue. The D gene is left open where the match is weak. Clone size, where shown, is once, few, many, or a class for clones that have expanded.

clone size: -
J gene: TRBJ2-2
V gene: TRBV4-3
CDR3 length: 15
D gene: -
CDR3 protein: CASSQDGTNTGELFF
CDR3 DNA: TGCGCCAGCAGCCAAGACGGAACTAACACCGGGGAGCTGTTTTTT

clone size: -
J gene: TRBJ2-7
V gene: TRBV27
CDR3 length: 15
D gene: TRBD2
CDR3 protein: CASSKGTTSSYEQYF
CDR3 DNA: TGTGCCAGCAGCAAGGGGACTACCAGCTCCTACGAGCAGTACTTC

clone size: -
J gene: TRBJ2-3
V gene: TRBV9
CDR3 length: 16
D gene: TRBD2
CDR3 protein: CASSALAGGGTDTQYF
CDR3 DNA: TGTGCCAGCAGCGCCCTAGCGGGAGGCGGCACAGATACGCAGTATTTT

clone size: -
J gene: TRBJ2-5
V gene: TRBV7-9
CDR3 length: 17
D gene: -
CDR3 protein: CASSDREVAGPKETQYF
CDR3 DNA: TGTGCCAGCAGCGACAGGGAAGTGGCGGGACCTAAGGAGACCCAGTACTTC

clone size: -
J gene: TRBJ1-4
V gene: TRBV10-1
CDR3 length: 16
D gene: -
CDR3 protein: CASSESWRGVDEKLFF
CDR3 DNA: TGCGCCAGCAGTGAGTCTTGGCGAGGGGTCGATGAAAAACTGTTTTTT

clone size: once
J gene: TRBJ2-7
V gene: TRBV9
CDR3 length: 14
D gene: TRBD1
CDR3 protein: CASSVGSGQKEQYF
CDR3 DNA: TGTGCCAGCAGCGTAGGATCGGGACAGAAAGAGCAGTACTTC

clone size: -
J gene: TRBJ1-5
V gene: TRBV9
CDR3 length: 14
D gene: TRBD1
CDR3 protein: CASSAGQGGQPQHF
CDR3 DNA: TGTGCCAGCAGCGCCGGACAGGGGGGGCAGCCCCAGCATTTT

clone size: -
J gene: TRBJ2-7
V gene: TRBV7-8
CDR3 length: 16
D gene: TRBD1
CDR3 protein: CASSLTPGQGTGEQYF
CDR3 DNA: TGTGCCAGCAGCCTCACCCCGGGACAGGGAACGGGGGAGCAGTACTTC

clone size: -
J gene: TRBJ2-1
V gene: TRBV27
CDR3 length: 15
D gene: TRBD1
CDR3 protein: CASSLRQGSYNEQFF
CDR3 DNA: TGTGCCAGCAGTCTAAGACAGGGCTCCTACAATGAGCAGTTCTTC

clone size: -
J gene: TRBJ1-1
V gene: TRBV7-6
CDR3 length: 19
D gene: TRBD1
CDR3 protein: CASSLGTLPGQATGTEAFF
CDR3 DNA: TGTGCCAGCAGCTTAGGGACCCTCCCCGGACAGGCGACGGGGACTGAAGCTTTCTTT

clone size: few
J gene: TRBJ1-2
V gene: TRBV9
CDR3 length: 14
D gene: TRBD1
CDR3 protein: CASSTGQGVYGYTF
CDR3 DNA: TGTGCCAGCAGTACCGGACAGGGGGTGTATGGCTACACCTTC

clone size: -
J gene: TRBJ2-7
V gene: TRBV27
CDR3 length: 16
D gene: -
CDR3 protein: CASSLSSGAGRLEQYF
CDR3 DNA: TGTGCCAGCAGTTTATCTTCCGGGGCAGGGCGTCTCGAGCAGTACTTC

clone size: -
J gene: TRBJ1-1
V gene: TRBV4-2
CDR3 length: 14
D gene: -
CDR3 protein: CASSQAGWDTEAFF
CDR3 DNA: TGTGCCAGCAGCCAGGCAGGGTGGGACACTGAAGCTTTCTTT

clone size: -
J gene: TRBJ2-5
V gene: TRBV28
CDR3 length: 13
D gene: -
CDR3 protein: CASSLLGRQTQYF
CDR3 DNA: TGTGCCAGCAGTTTACTGGGCAGACAGACCCAGTACTTC

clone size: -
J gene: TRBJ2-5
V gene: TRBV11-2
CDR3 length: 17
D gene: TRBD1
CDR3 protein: CASSPRPLDRVRETQYF
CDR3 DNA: TGTGCCAGCAGCCCGCGCCCCCTGGACAGGGTCCGGGAGACCCAGTACTTC

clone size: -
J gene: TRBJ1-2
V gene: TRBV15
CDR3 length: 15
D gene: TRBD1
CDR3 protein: CATSRATGAGYGYTF
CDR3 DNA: TGTGCCACCAGCAGGGCGACAGGGGCGGGCTATGGCTACACCTTC

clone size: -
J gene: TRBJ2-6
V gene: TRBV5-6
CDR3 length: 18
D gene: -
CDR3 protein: CASSLGRTLISGANVLTF
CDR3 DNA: TGTGCCAGCAGCTTGGGACGGACTCTAATCTCTGGGGCCAACGTCCTGACTTTC

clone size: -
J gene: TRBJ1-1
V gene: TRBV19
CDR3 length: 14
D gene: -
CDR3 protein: CASRARAANTEAFF
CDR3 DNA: TGTGCCAGTAGGGCAAGGGCAGCGAACACTGAAGCTTTCTTT

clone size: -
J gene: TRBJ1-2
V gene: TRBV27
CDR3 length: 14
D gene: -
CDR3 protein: CASSLNSAYYGYTF
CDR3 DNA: TGTGCCAGCAGCTTAAACAGTGCTTACTATGGCTACACCTTC

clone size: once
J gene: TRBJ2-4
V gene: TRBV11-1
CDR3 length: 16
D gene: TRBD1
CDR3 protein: CASSHDRAGAKNIQYF
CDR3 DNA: TGTGCCAGCAGCCACGACAGGGCTGGGGCCAAAAACATTCAGTACTTC

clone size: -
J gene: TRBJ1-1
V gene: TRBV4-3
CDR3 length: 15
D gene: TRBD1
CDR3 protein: CASSPGTGPGTEAFF
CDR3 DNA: TGCGCCAGCAGCCCCGGGACAGGCCCAGGGACTGAAGCTTTCTTT

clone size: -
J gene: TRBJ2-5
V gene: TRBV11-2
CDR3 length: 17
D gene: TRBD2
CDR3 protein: CASSLYQARREGETQYF
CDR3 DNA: TGTGCCAGCAGCTTATATCAAGCACGGCGGGAGGGGGAGACCCAGTACTTC

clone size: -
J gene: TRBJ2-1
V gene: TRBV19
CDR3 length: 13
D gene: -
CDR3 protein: CASSMRPASEQFF
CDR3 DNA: TGTGCCAGTAGTATGCGTCCCGCGAGTGAGCAGTTCTTC

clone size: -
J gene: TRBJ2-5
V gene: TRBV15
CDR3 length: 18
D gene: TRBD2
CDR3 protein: CATSRVGTSERVQETQYF
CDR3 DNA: TGTGCCACCAGCAGAGTTGGGACTAGCGAACGTGTACAAGAGACCCAGTACTTC

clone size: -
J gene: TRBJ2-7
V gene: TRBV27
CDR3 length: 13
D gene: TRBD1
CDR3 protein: CASSLARGNEQYF
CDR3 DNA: TGTGCCAGCAGTTTAGCCAGGGGGAACGAGCAGTACTTC

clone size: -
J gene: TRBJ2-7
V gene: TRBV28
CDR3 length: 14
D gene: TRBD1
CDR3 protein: CASSIGTASYEQYF
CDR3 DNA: TGTGCCAGCAGTATCGGGACAGCTTCCTACGAGCAGTACTTC

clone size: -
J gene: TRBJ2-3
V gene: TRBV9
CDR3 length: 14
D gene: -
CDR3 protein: CASSVEGGADTQYF
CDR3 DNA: TGTGCCAGCAGCGTAGAGGGCGGCGCAGATACGCAGTATTTT

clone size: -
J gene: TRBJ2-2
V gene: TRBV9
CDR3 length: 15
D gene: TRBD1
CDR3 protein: CASSGRQGAVGELFF
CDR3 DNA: TGTGCCAGCAGCGGCAGACAGGGGGCGGTCGGGGAGCTGTTTTTT

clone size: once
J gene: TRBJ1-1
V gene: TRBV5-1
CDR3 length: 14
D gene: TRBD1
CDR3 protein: CASSSGQANTEAFF
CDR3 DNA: TGCGCCAGCAGCTCTGGACAGGCAAACACTGAAGCTTTCTTT

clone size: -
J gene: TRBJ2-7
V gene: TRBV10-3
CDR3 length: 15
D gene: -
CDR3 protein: CAISPSTRTNYEQYF
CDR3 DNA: TGTGCCATCAGTCCTTCGACTCGTACGAACTACGAGCAGTACTTC

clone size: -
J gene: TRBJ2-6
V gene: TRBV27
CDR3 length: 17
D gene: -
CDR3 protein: CASTTGWRDSGANVLTF
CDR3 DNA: TGTGCCAGCACTACAGGGTGGCGGGACTCTGGGGCCAACGTCCTGACTTTC

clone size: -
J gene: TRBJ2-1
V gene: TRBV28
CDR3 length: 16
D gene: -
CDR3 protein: CASSSLLLIFYNEQFF
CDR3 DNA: TGTGCCAGCAGTTCCCTTCTGCTAATTTTCTACAATGAGCAGTTCTTC

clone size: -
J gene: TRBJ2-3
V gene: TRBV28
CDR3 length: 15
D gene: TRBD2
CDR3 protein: CASQLSGGRLDTQYF
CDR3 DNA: TGTGCCAGTCAACTATCGGGCGGGAGGCTGGATACGCAGTATTTT

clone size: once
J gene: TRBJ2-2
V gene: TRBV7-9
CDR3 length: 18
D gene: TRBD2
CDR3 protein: CASSLGDPGLAGAGELFF
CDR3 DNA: TGTGCCAGCAGCCTAGGCGATCCGGGACTAGCGGGAGCCGGGGAGCTGTTTTTT

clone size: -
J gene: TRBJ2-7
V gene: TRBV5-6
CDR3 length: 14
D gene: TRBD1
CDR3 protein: CASSLPDRDHEQYF
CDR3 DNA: TGTGCCAGCAGCTTACCGGACAGGGACCACGAGCAGTACTTC

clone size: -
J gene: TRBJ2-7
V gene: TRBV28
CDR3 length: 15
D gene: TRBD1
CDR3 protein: CASSLHVQGIYEQYF
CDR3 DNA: TGTGCCAGCAGTCTCCACGTACAGGGGATCTACGAGCAGTACTTC

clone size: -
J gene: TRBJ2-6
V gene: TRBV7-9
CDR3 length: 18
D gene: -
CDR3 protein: CASSPAGGYPSGANVLTF
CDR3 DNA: TGTGCCAGCAGCCCCGCTGGGGGATATCCTTCTGGGGCCAACGTCCTGACTTTC

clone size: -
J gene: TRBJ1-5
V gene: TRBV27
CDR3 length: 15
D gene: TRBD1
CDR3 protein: CASSSLTGSNQPQHF
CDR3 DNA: TGTGCCAGCAGTTCCCTGACAGGGTCCAATCAGCCCCAGCATTTT

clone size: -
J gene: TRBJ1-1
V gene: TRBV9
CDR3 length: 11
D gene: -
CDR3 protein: CASSDGDLAFF
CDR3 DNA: TGTGCCAGCAGCGACGGAGATCTGGCTTTCTTT

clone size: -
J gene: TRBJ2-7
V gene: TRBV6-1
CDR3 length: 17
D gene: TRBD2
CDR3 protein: CASSETGTSGRGYEQYF
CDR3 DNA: TGTGCCAGCAGTGAGACCGGGACTAGCGGGAGAGGGTACGAGCAGTACTTC

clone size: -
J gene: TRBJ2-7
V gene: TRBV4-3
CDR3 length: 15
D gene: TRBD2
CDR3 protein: CASSQGGGSTNEQYF
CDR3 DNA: TGCGCCAGCAGCCAAGGGGGCGGGAGTACCAACGAGCAGTACTTC

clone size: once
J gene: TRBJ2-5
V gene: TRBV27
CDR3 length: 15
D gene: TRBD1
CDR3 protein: CASSPGQGGVWTQYF
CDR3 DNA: TGTGCCAGCAGCCCCGGACAGGGGGGGGTTTGGACCCAGTACTTC

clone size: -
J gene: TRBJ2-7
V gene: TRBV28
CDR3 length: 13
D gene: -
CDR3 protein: CASRHRASYEQYF
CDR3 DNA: TGTGCCAGCAGACATCGGGCCTCCTACGAGCAGTACTTC

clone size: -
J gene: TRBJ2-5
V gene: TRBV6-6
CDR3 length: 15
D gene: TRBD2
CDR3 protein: CASSYSAGVEETQYF
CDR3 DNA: TGTGCCAGCAGTTACTCGGCGGGGGTAGAGGAGACCCAGTACTTC

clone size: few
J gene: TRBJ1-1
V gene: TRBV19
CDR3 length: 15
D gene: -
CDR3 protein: CATMGWGRSGAEAFF
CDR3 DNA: TGTGCCACCATGGGGTGGGGCAGGAGCGGCGCTGAAGCTTTCTTT

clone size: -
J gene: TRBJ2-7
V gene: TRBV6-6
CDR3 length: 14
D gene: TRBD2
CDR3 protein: CASSLMTSTHEQYF
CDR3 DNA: TGTGCCAGCAGTTTGATGACTAGCACCCACGAGCAGTACTTC

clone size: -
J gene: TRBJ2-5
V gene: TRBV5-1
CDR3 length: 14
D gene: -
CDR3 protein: CASSLVGSLETQYF
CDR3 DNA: TGCGCCAGCAGCTTGGTAGGCAGCTTGGAGACCCAGTACTTC

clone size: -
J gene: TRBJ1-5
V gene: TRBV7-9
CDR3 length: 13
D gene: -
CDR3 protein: CASRGDSNQPQHF
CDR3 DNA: TGTGCCAGCAGGGGGGATAGCAATCAGCCCCAGCATTTT

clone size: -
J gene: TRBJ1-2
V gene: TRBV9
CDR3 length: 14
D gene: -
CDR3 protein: CASSVGGDTNGYTF
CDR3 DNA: TGTGCCAGCAGCGTAGGGGGGGACACAAATGGCTACACCTTC

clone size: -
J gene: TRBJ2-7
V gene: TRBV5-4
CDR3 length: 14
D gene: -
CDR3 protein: CASSLPGAPYEQYF
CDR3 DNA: TGTGCCAGCAGCTTGCCGGGAGCCCCCTACGAGCAGTACTTC

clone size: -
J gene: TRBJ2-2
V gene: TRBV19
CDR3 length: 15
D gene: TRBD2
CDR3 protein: CASSIKGGVTGELFF
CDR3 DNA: TGTGCCAGTAGTATAAAGGGAGGGGTCACCGGGGAGCTGTTTTTT